Below, 6 T cell receptor beta chains from the same sample are listed, as sequenced in a study of cytomegalovirus exposure and HLA in healthy donors. 13 Jbeta primers and 60 Vbeta primers were used for the PCR. The method was immunoSEQ multiplex PCR; TCRdb's version includes in-frame clones alone and lacks a portion of them. The table has fewer than 250,000 clones, under 85% seen once. Sequencing input: PBMCs. Receptors originate from a woman between 45 and 65 years old in good health and CMV-seropositive.

V usage is TRBV27 and J usage is TRBJ1-1; D might be TRBD1 (6 bases). In germline, CDR1 is MNHEY, CDR2 SMNVEV (reference sequence). V lost 3 bases and J lost 7, with 27 bases in between. This CDR3 is 18 amino acids long. CDR3 amino acids: CASSFRAGDILNQIEAFF. The CDR3 DNA follows: TGTGCCAGCAGTTTTAGGGCAGGGGATATCCTCAACCAAATTGAAGCTTTCTTT.

With respect to this clone: Its ends do not fully match the called genes, so a read error is possible. The genes are TRBV7-9 and TRBJ1-2; D uncertain. The germline gives CDR1 SEHNR, CDR2 FQNEAQ (reference sequence). This CDR3 spans 12 amino acids. CDR3 protein: CSSSSQSYGYTF. CDR3 DNA sequence: TGTTCCAGCAGCTCCCAGTCCTATGGCTACACCTTC. Full variable domain (outside the CDR3, taken from reference TRBV7-9 and TRBJ1-2): DTGVSQNPRHKITKRGQNVTFRCDPISEHNRLYWYRQTLGQGPEFLTYFQNEAQLEKSRLLSDRFSAERPKGSFSTLEIQRTEQGDSAMYLCSSSSQSYGYTFGSGTRLTVV.

The rearrangement links TRBV6-5 to TRBJ1-6, with 7 positions matching TRBD1. The CDR3 has 14 residues. In germline, CDR1 is MNHEY, CDR2 SVGAGI. Unmatched junction bases numbered 8, after V lost 6 bases and J lost 9 bases. CDR3 DNA sequence: TGTGCCAGCAGCCTTGCTCAGGGGGGTTCACCCCTCCACTTT. It is translated as CASSLAQGGSPLHF.

The chain uses TRBV6-1 and TRBJ1-2; no clear D. Trimming cost V 7 bases and J 11 bases, with 17 bases left between them. Looked up from germline, CDR1 is MNHNS and CDR2 is SASEGT. CDR3 size: 12 residues. CDR3 in DNA: TGTGCCAGCAACGGGGTCCGGGTGGGGTACACCTTC. The encoded protein is CASNGVRVGYTF.

This clone was counted a few times. The chain uses TRBV4-2 and TRBJ2-1, with 11 bases that match TRBD2. The CDR3 length is 16 residues. Germline CDR1 reads LGHNA; CDR2 reads YNFKEQ. The ends lost 0 bases at V and 6 bases at J; junction bases unmatched: 4. The CDR3 sequence: CASSQDPGLAANEQFF. The CDR3 DNA follows: TGTGCCAGCAGCCAAGACCCGGGACTAGCGGCCAATGAGCAGTTCTTC.

The rearrangement links TRBV19 to TRBJ1-2; maybe TRBD1 (5 bases). V lost 4 bases, J lost 7 bases, and 19 bases lay in between. Germline CDR1 LNHDA, CDR2 SQIVND (reference sequence). The CDR3 runs to 15 residues. CDR3: CASSTRPAGWFGYTF. The CDR3 nucleotides are TGTGCCAGTAGTACCCGCCCGGCAGGGTGGTTTGGCTACACCTTC.